This note documents a single T cell receptor (beta chain) sequence. This sample is drawn from a study of cytomegalovirus exposure and HLA in healthy donors. With 60 Vbeta and 13 Jbeta primers, the PCR was carried out. Repertoires were generated with immunoSEQ multiplex PCR, while TCRdb's copy carries only in-frame clones and drops some. The sample lists fewer than 150,000 clones; around 68% were seen once. Per germline, CDR1 SQVTM and CDR2 ANQGSEA. The CDR3 has 14 residues. V shed 6 bases, J shed 0 bases, and the junction held 6 bases outside the gene matches. Sequenced sample: PBMCs. The rearrangement joins TRBV29-1 to TRBJ2-7; 9 bases map to TRBD1. This TCR came from a woman in her fifties or sixties in good health and CMV-seropositive. CDR3 sequence reads: CSVVPGQGSYEQYF. The CDR3 DNA follows: TGCAGCGTAGTCCCGGGACAGGGCTCCTACGAGCAGTACTTC.